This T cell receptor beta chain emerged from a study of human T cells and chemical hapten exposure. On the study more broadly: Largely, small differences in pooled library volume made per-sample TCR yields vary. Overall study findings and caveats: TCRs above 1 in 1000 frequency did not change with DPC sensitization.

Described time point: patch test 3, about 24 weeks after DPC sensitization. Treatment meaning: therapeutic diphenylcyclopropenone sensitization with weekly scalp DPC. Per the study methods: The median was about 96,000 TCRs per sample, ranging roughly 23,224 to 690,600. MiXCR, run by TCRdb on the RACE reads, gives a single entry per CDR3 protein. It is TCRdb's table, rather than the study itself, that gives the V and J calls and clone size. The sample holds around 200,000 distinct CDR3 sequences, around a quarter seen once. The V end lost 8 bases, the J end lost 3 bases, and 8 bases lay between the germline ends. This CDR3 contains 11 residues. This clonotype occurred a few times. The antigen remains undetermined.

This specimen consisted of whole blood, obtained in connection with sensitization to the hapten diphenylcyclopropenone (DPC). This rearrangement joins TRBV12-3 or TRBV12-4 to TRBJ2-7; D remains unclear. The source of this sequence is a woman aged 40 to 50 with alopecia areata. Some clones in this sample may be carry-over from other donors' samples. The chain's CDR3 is CASGRDYEQYF. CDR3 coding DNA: TGTGCCAGCGGAAGGGACTACGAGCAGTACTTC.